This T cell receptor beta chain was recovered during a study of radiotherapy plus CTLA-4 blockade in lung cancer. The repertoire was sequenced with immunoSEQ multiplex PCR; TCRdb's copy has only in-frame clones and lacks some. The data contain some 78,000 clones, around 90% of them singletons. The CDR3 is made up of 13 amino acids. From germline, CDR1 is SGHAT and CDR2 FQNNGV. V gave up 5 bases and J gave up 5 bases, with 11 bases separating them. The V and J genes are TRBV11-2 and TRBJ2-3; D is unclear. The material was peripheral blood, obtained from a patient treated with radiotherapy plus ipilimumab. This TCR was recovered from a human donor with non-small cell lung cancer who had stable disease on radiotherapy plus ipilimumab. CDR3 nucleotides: TGTGCCAGCAGCCCCCCCTGGGGAGATACGCAGTATTTT. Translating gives CASSPPWGDTQYF. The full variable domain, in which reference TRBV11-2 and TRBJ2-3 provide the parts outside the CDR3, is EAGVAQSPRYKIIEKRQSVAFWCNPISGHATLYWYQQILGQGPKLLIQFQNNGVVDDSQLPKDRFSAERLKGVDSTLKIQPAKLEDSAVYLCASSPPWGDTQYFGPGTRLTVL.